The subject of this entry is one T cell receptor beta chain. This record belongs to a study of blood T cell repertoires in COVID-19. The overall study: Sources were T cells, B-cell-depleted T cells, or PBMCs; the material itself was cDNA or gDNA.

This CDR3 comprises 13 residues. Germline V gives CDR1 MNHEY, CDR2 SVGAGI. The V and J ends lost 2 bases and 5 bases respectively, with 10 bases between them. Per the original data handling: Amplification of reference gene primers provided the estimated nucleated cell counts. TCRdb's table, derived via immunoSEQ multiplex PCR, lists solely in-frame clones and lacks some. Clone size and the V and J calls come from that table; the DNA yielded D and trimming. The table has approximately 230,000 clones, about 90% seen once. Sequenced sample: peripheral blood. This TCR derives from a man of 80 years or more with acute or convalescent COVID-19. The rearrangement joins TRBV6-5 to TRBJ2-7; D might be TRBD1 (5 bases). The CDR3 DNA is TGTGCCAGCAGTTACGGCAGGGATAACGAGCAGTACTTC. Translation gives CASSYGRDNEQYF.